A single T cell receptor (beta chain) is shown here with its context. The data stem from a study of blood T cell repertoires in COVID-19. Study details: There were acute and convalescent COVID-19 samples, and they came from the United States, Italy and Spain. Sources were T cells, B-cell-depleted T cells, or PBMCs; the material itself was cDNA or gDNA.

Profiled with immunoSEQ multiplex PCR; TCRdb holds only in-frame clones, not every one. The sample carries 150,000 to 200,000 clones, approximately 86% recorded once. The clonotype comes from a man over 45 with active or convalescent COVID-19. Sequencing was performed on peripheral blood.

The CDR3 loop reads CASRLRTGPVYEQYF. CDR3 nucleotides: TGTGCAAGTCGCTTGAGGACAGGACCCGTCTACGAGCAGTACTTC. The chain uses TRBV12-2 and TRBJ2-7; TRBD1 is the table's D call, not checked against the DNA. TRBV12-2 is tagged as a pseudogene. The CDR3 sequence is 15 residues long.